The sample holds one count of the clone carrying this T cell receptor beta chain. The CDR3 totals 12 residues. Germline-derived CDR1 and CDR2 are SGHRS and YFSETQ. Trimming stripped 0 bases from V and 5 bases from J, with 5 bases between. The data were obtained in a study of Tregs in tolerant kidney transplant recipients. An overnight rest at 37°C with about 200 IU/ml IL-2 preceded regulatory T cell sorting from thawed PBMCs. Sequencing used immunoSEQ multiplex PCR; TCRdb keeps in-frame clones, though not all of them. The sample lists just under 65,000 clones, roughly 98% occurring once. The input for sequencing was Tregs from blood, taken before the transplant. This TCR was sampled from a human donor who received a combined kidney and bone marrow transplant. The chain recombines TRBV5-1 with TRBJ2-5, with D unresolved. The CDR3, as DNA: TGCGCCAGCAGCTTGGCCGAGGAGACCCAGTACTTC. The encoded protein is CASSLAEETQYF.